Below are 17 T cell receptor beta chains sequenced from a single sample in a study of shared clonotypes between healthy human individuals. The protocol was immunoSEQ multiplex PCR, while the TCRdb copy is restricted to in-frame clones and leaves out a portion. The sample comprises roughly 2,300,000 clones, 80% to 95% of which are singletons, and 0.37% rests with the top ten. Sequencing used naive CD4+ T cells from PBMCs. Documented subset: CD45RA+ positively selected. The source of these receptors is a man younger than 35 in good health. Some clones in this sample may be carry-over from other donors' samples.

The chain carries TRBV13 and TRBJ1-1; TRBD1 matches 8 bases. Germline loops: CDR1 PRHDT, CDR2 FYEKMQ (reference sequence). This CDR3 has 13 amino acids. The V and J ends lost 1 base and 11 bases, in that order; junction bases with no gene match: 6. The CDR3 DNA is TGTGCCAGCAGCTTAGTTGGACAGGGAAGGGCTTTCTTT. Translated, it gives CASSLVGQGRAFF.

This sequence joins TRBV19 and TRBJ2-1; D may match TRBD1 or TRBD2 (7 bases each). Germline loops: CDR1 LNHDA, CDR2 SQIVND (reference sequence). The V end lost 6 bases, the J end lost 9 bases, and 18 bases lay between the germline ends. The CDR3 is made up of 14 amino acids. The DNA for the CDR3 is TGTGCCAGTAGGGAGGCAGGGAGGGGGCCTGAGCAGTTCTTC. Its protein is CASREAGRGPEQFF.

V and J are TRBV5-1 and TRBJ2-5; a weak D match, TRBD1 (5 bases). Germline V gives CDR1 SGHRS, CDR2 YFSETQ. The V and J ends lost 9 bases and 5 bases respectively, with 17 bases between them. There are 13 residues in the CDR3. The CDR3: CATRPGQGETQYF. The DNA of the CDR3 is TGCGCCACCCGGCCCGGCCAGGGTGAGACCCAGTACTTC.

The chain has TRBV28 and TRBJ1-4; maybe TRBD1 (5 bases). This CDR3 region has 15 residues. The V gene's germline CDR1 is MDHEN and CDR2 SYDVKM. V lost 8 bases, J lost 3 bases, and 16 bases lay in between. The CDR3 sequence: CASVGGDAANEKLFF. The DNA for the CDR3 is TGTGCCAGCGTGGGGGGGGATGCAGCTAATGAAAAACTGTTTTTT.

The chain combines TRBV4-3 with TRBJ2-3; 12 positions match TRBD2. This CDR3 region has 18 residues. V shed 0 bases and J 4 bases; nucleotides not matched to a gene: 8. The germline CDR1 and CDR2 sequences are LGHNA and YSLEER. The CDR3 DNA sequence: TGCGCCAGCAGCCAAGACCGGACTAGCGGGGCGGGCGCAGATACGCAGTATTTT. Its translation: CASSQDRTSGAGADTQYF.

The chain links TRBV27 to TRBJ2-1; possibly TRBD2 for D (6 bases). Between the trimmed V and J ends, which lost 6 bases and 7 bases, there was a span of 16 bases. The CDR3 spans 14 residues. Germline V gene lookup returns CDR1 MNHEY and CDR2 SMNVEV (reference sequence). CDR3 DNA: TGTGCCAGCAGCCCTCTAGCGTTAGGGAATGAGCAGTTCTTC. This sequence encodes CASSPLALGNEQFF.

The chain joins TRBV28 to TRBJ2-7, with D tentatively TRBD1 or TRBD2 (5 bases each). Germline CDR1 and CDR2: MDHEN and SYDVKM. CDR3 length: 12 residues. V was trimmed by 6 bases and J by 3 bases, leaving 9 bases between them. The CDR3 DNA reads TGTGCCAGCAGACTGGGGGACTACGAGCAGTACTTC. This translates into CASRLGDYEQYF.

This clone has a single count. The V call is TRBV19, the J call TRBJ1-4; D gene unclear. CDR1 and CDR2 from the germline V gene are LNHDA and SQIVND (reference sequence). The CDR3 is 16 residues long. Trimming stripped 4 bases from V and 4 bases from J, with 16 bases between. CDR3: CASSNHGPGFNEKLFF. CDR3 nucleotides: TGTGCCAGTAGTAACCACGGGCCAGGCTTTAATGAAAAACTGTTTTTT.

The chain is built from TRBV7-3 and TRBJ2-7, with D perhaps TRBD1 or TRBD2 (6 bases each). Germline CDR1 reads SGHTA; CDR2 reads FQGTGA. The CDR3 sequence is 13 residues long. V was pared by 5 bases and J by 4 bases, with 12 bases between. CDR3 sequence: CASSRGDLYEQYF. In nucleotides, the CDR3 is TGTGCCAGCAGCAGGGGGGATCTGTACGAGCAGTACTTC.

The chain uses TRBV7-2 and TRBJ1-3, with TRBD1 matching over 8 bases. The trim removed 5 bases at V and 2 bases at J, leaving 5 bases unmatched. The V gene's germline CDR1 is SGHTA and CDR2 FQGNSA. The CDR3 length is 15 residues. In nucleotides, the CDR3 is TGTGCCAGCAGCCCTGAGACAGGGGCTGGAAACACCATATATTTT. Translating gives CASSPETGAGNTIYF.

The gene calls are TRBV5-1 and TRBJ2-7, with 7 nucleotides matching TRBD1. V dropped 4 bases and J dropped 2; count of bases not matched to a gene: 12. This CDR3 is built from 16 residues. Germline assignment: CDR1 SGHRS and CDR2 YFSETQ. CDR3 in amino acids: CASSPGGTGAPYEQYF. In DNA form, the CDR3 reads TGCGCCAGCAGCCCGGGCGGTACAGGGGCCCCCTACGAGCAGTACTTC.

This rearrangement joins TRBV7-9 to TRBJ2-3, with D uncertain. The V gene's germline CDR1 is SEHNR and CDR2 FQNEAQ (reference sequence). Deletions cut 7 bases from V and 6 bases from J, with 20 bases between. The CDR3 length is 15 residues. As DNA, the CDR3 is TGTGCCAGCACCTCAACCCTCACAATAGACGATACGCAGTATTTT. It translates to CASTSTLTIDDTQYF.

The genes are TRBV6-1 and TRBJ1-3; TRBD1 aligns across 7 bases. Trimming removed 6 bases from V and 7 bases from J; junction bases left unmatched: 9. Germline V gene sequence: CDR1 MNHNS, CDR2 SASEGT. This CDR3 has 14 amino acids. The DNA of the CDR3 is TGTGCCAGCAGCGCCCGGGACAGCCATAACACCATATATTTT. Translation gives CASSARDSHNTIYF.

This chain links TRBV5-1 with TRBJ1-2; D perhaps matches TRBD1 (5 bases). The CDR3 spans 15 residues. Between the trimmed V and J ends, which lost 4 bases and 4 bases, there was a span of 17 bases. Per the germline V gene, CDR1 is SGHRS and CDR2 is YFSETQ. CDR3 loop: CASSPGGARTYGYTF. Written as DNA, the CDR3 is TGCGCCAGCAGCCCGGGTGGGGCCAGGACCTATGGCTACACCTTC.

The V gene is TRBV19, the J gene TRBJ2-5; D may be TRBD2 (6 bases). Germline V gene data show CDR1 as LNHDA and CDR2 as SQIVND (reference sequence). The CDR3 runs 14 residues. V lost 5 bases and J 2 bases, leaving 12 bases between the germline ends. The CDR3 DNA sequence: TGTGCCAGTAGTCCCTACGGGAGTCAAGAGACCCAGTACTTC. Translating gives CASSPYGSQETQYF.

The chain recombines TRBV10-3 with TRBJ2-2, with 9 positions matching TRBD2. The CDR3 consists of 15 residues. In germline, CDR1 is ENHRY, CDR2 SYGVKD. V lost 2 bases to trimming and J lost 7 bases; unmatched junction nucleotides: 5. This CDR3 is CAISERLAGIGELFF. CDR3 nucleotides: TGTGCCATCAGTGAGCGGCTAGCGGGGATCGGGGAGCTGTTTTTT.

A note on this clone: The same CDR3 is also encoded by other DNA sequences in this sample. The chain links TRBV18 to TRBJ2-3; 7 bases align to TRBD2. V lost 3 bases to trimming and J lost 0 bases; unmatched junction nucleotides: 0. The CDR3 spans 14 residues. Germline lookup yields CDR1 KGHSH and CDR2 LQKENI. CDR3 amino acids: CASSPGGSTDTQYF. The CDR3 bases are TGTGCCAGCTCACCGGGGGGGAGCACAGATACGCAGTATTTT.